This T cell receptor (beta chain) was sequenced in a study of response to subunit inactivated influenza vaccine. One entry per CDR3 protein, called by TCRdb with MiXCR from the RT-PCR reads. The table records about 540,000 distinct CDR3 sequences, around 21% of them present only once. Trimming took off 3 bases at V and 5 bases at J, with 11 bases between the two ends. The CDR3 contains 14 residues. Per germline, CDR1 MNHNS and CDR2 SASEGT. These data also featured in a second study, about T cells expressing NK-cell markers. That source reports: UMIs accompanied the 5'RACE template switching by which TCR beta cDNA was made. Whether expanded NKG2C+ T cell clones were HCMV specific stayed uncertain.

This sequence joins TRBV6-1 and TRBJ2-1; no firm D call. Sequences were derived from CD4+ T cells sorted from PBMCs, sampled about 12 days after vaccination. This clonotype was obtained from a man in his fifties or sixties who received an inactivated influenza vaccine. The CDR3 region has the DNA TGTGCCAGCAGTGATCCACGATATAACAATGAGCAGTTCTTC. Translated, it gives CASSDPRYNNEQFF.